This T cell receptor beta chain stems from a study of graft-versus-host responses after intestinal transplantation (dated by TCRdb to about 2021). About the full investigation: The transplants that recipients received were multivisceral, liver-intestinal, or isolated intestinal. All recipients received anti-thymocyte globulin induction followed by maintenance tacrolimus and steroids for around 3 years. After intestinal transplantation, graft-versus-host and host-versus-graft alloreactive T cell clones in the graft, circulation and bone marrow were tracked using bulk TCR-beta CDR3 sequencing. To identify alloreactive clones, pre-transplant mixed lymphocyte reaction products were sequenced and then compared with unstimulated pre-transplant donor and recipient T cells. The cohort enrolled some 24 intestinal transplant recipients, one of whom was a retransplant, and a few patients without pretransplant specimens were excluded. A peak of at least 4% donor T cells among recipient peripheral blood mononuclear cells was the definition used for donor T cell macrochimerism. Samples from three later patients were sequenced in-house on an Illumina MiSeq with MiXCR processing rather than by the commercial service.

At the junction V is shortened by 7 bases and J by 1 base; bases outside the gene matches: 9. The germline V gene gives CDR1 as SNHLY and CDR2 as FYNNEI. CDR3 length: 15 amino acids, cysteine to phenylalanine. Of the read, only the CDR3 DNA is kept; its 45 bases are in frame from base 1. This clone is characterized as medium-sized (0.01 to 0.1%). No much larger clone is present one base from it, and per-base qualities are unavailable. The time point tag for this specimen amounts to: cells obtained before transplantation from donor or recipient. In the mixed lymphocyte reactions, some 200,000 CFSE-labeled pre-transplant responders were plated with some 200,000 irradiated violet-dye-labeled stimulators and cultured for 5 to 7 days. Proliferating CD3+CD4+CFSE-low and CD3+CD8+CFSE-low responder cells were FACS-sorted on a BD Influx sorter after the mixed lymphocyte reaction. General study outcomes and caveats: GvH clones turned up in recipient bone marrow, with some appearing earlier in ileal mucosa or blood, a pattern consistent with an intestinal mucosal origin. Early after transplant, declines in HvG clones were associated with peak levels of circulating GvH clones. Conclusions were limited by the relatively low number and heterogeneity of intestinal transplant patients. In patients with donor T cell macrochimerism, the allografts had high GvH to HvG T cell clonal ratios.

Receptor libraries were prepared by the immunoSEQ multiplex PCR assay. For most patients, genomic DNA was isolated with the Qiagen DNeasy Blood and Tissue Kit and sent frozen to Adaptive Biotechnologies for TCR sequencing. Adaptive Biotechnologies carried out high-throughput TCR-beta CDR3 sequencing of genomic DNA for most patients. Regarding the original processing steps: TCR sequencing data for around 20 patients were retrieved from Adaptive's ImmunoSEQ software; three other patients were processed with MiXCR and VDJtools. CD4 versus CD8 sorting errors were corrected by removing sequences found in both subsets at a frequency ratio below 5:1. CDR3 nucleotide sequences shared between donor and recipient were removed because the origin of such sequences could not be assigned. To count as alloreactive, a clone needed at least 2-fold expansion over unstimulated cells and a minimum CFSE-low frequency of 0.002% (template counts) or 0.001% (read counts). A clone was considered mappable if detected in the sequenced pre-transplant spleen, lymph node, or MLR CFSE-low populations of the donor or recipient. The cumulative frequency of alloreactive clones was calculated as a percentage of all sequences, weighted by copy number. TCRdb took over this immuneACCESS table, retaining in-frame rearrangements with V and J assigned. Such tables are incomplete; in checked studies, under half of the missing clones stem from an unresolved V gene, and the remainder is unexplained. V, J and clone size reflect that table, while D and trimming were determined from the DNA. This sample is represented by over 20,000 clones; 40% of them were singletons. Clones ranked in the top ten supply about 0.66% of the sample.

This TCR was sampled from a human patient who received an intestinal transplant. The sequence joins TRBV2 to TRBJ1-1, with 7 bases in between that match TRBD1. This sample comprised alloreactive CD4+ T cells from a mixed lymphocyte reaction culture, obtained before intestinal transplant. The meaning of the sample's cell subset or site label: CFSE-low proliferating T cells sorted from roughly 6-day pre-transplant mixed lymphocyte reaction (GvH or HvG direction). The CDR3 region has the sequence CASNYLRGTNTEAFF. The nucleotides are TGTGCCAGCAATTACCTCAGGGGGACGAACACTGAAGCTTTCTTT.